Each of the 14 T cell receptor beta chains below was sequenced from the same sample in a study of T cell responses to AZD1222 COVID-19 vaccine. The data were produced by immunoSEQ multiplex PCR, yet TCRdb's version contains in-frame clones alone and is incomplete. The data show approximately 150,000 clones, around 94% seen once. The sequences come from peripheral blood, collected after recovery from COVID-19. The source of these receptors is an adult who had recovered from COVID-19.

The V call is TRBV7-2, the J call TRBJ1-5; 10 nucleotides match TRBD1. CDR3 length: 16 residues. V was pared by 5 bases and J by 3 bases, with 7 bases of the junction left unmatched. Germline V gene sequence: CDR1 SGHTA, CDR2 FQGNSA. The CDR3 nucleotides read TGTGCCAGCAGCCCCCGGACAGGGGGTAACAATCAGCCCCAGCATTTT. It encodes CASSPRTGGNNQPQHF.

This chain joins TRBV2 and TRBJ1-2, with D unresolved. Germline V lookup: CDR1 SNHLY, CDR2 FYNNEI. Trimming pared 6 bases from V and 3 bases from J, leaving 5 bases between. The CDR3 extends over 11 amino acids. The CDR3 is CASSDYYGYTF. CDR3 DNA sequence: TGTGCCAGCAGCGATTACTATGGCTACACCTTC.

The chain carries TRBV24-1 and TRBJ2-5; weak D call: TRBD2 (5 bases). The V end lost 8 bases, the J end lost 5 bases, and 23 bases lay between the germline ends. In germline, CDR1 is KGHDR, CDR2 SFDVKD. This CDR3 has 16 residues. CDR3 DNA sequence: TGTGCCACCACTCAGAAGTGGGATGATAGAGGGGAGACCCAGTACTTC. Amino acids: CATTQKWDDRGETQYF.

The chain employs TRBV23-1 and TRBJ2-5, with TRBD1 matching 7 bases. TRBV23-1 falls under the ORF class, with uncertain function. The ends lost 0 bases at V and 1 base at J; junction bases unmatched: 5. The CDR3 has 16 amino acids. CDR3 sequence reads: CASSQSWDSAQETQYF. In DNA form, the CDR3 reads TGCGCCAGCAGTCAATCCTGGGACAGTGCCCAAGAGACCCAGTACTTC.

This chain links TRBV5-4 with TRBJ2-1, with TRBD2 matching 12 bases. The germline V gene has CDR1 SGHNT and CDR2 YYREEE (reference sequence). The CDR3 length is 15 residues. The ends lost 4 bases at V and 9 bases at J; junction bases unmatched: 8. The CDR3 region is CASSRASSGRGEQFF. Written as DNA, the CDR3 is TGTGCCAGCAGCAGAGCGTCTAGCGGGAGGGGTGAGCAGTTCTTC.

The DNA of the CDR3 is TGTGCCAGCAGCTTAGTTCCGCTAGCGGGAGGCCACCACAAAAATGAGCAGTTCTTC. This codes for CASSLVPLAGGHHKNEQFF. This chain links TRBV7-9 with TRBJ2-1, with 11 bases matching TRBD2. The germline V gene encodes CDR1 SEHNR and CDR2 FQNEAQ (reference sequence). The CDR3 consists of 19 residues. The ends lost 1 base at V and 7 bases at J; junction bases unmatched: 15.

The V and J genes are TRBV27 and TRBJ2-1, with 12 bases matching TRBD2. The germline gives CDR1 MNHEY, CDR2 SMNVEV (reference sequence). The length of the CDR3 is 16 residues. Trimming took 5 bases from V and 2 from J; bases not matched to a gene: 4. The CDR3 protein is CASSGGLAGTYNEQFF. The CDR3 nucleotides are TGTGCCAGCAGTGGGGGACTAGCGGGCACCTACAATGAGCAGTTCTTC.

This chain links TRBV9 with TRBJ1-2, with D possibly TRBD1 on 5 matching bases. This CDR3 region has 15 residues. Germline CDR1 is SGDLS and CDR2 is YYNGEE. Between the trimmed V and J ends, which lost 0 bases and 5 bases, there was a span of 14 bases. CDR3 loop: CASSVGRGARYGYTF. CDR3 coding DNA: TGTGCCAGCAGCGTAGGAAGAGGGGCGAGGTATGGCTACACCTTC.

V gene TRBV6-4 combines with J gene TRBJ2-3; 9 bases fit TRBD2. The V gene's germline CDR1 is MRHNA and CDR2 SNTAGT. V shed 2 bases, J shed 0 bases, and the junction held 0 bases outside the gene matches. The CDR3 spans 15 residues. The CDR3 here is CASSDAGGSTDTQYF. As DNA, the CDR3 is TGTGCCAGCAGTGACGCGGGAGGGAGCACAGATACGCAGTATTTT.

The chain links TRBV6-5 to TRBJ2-7; 13 bases line up with TRBD2. Germline-derived CDR1 and CDR2 are MNHEY and SVGAGI. J lost 3 bases, V lost 4 bases, and 3 bases had no gene match. The CDR3 covers 15 residues. The CDR3 region is CASSSGLAGVYEQYF. CDR3 nucleotides: TGTGCCAGCAGTTCCGGACTAGCGGGAGTCTACGAGCAGTACTTC.

The V gene is TRBV14, the J gene TRBJ1-2, with D tentatively TRBD1 (6 bases). The CDR3 is 15 amino acids. V gave up 4 bases and J gave up 2 bases, with 14 bases separating them. The germline V gene has CDR1 SGHDN and CDR2 FVKESK. In DNA, the CDR3 is TGTGCCAGCAGCCCGGGGGGGGCCCTCAACTATGGCTACACCTTC. Amino acids: CASSPGGALNYGYTF.

For the CDR3, the DNA is TGTGCCAGCAGTAGGACGGGCCGTTATAGCAATCAGCCCCAGCATTTT. Encoded protein: CASSRTGRYSNQPQHF. The V gene is TRBV27, the J gene TRBJ1-5; D gene unclear. Trimming shortened V by 5 bases and J by 0 bases, and 14 bases separated the two germline ends. The CDR3 runs 16 residues. Germline loops: CDR1 MNHEY, CDR2 SMNVEV (reference sequence).

The V call is TRBV5-1, the J call TRBJ2-3; D may be TRBD1 or TRBD2 (6 bases each). Germline CDR1 reads SGHRS; CDR2 reads YFSETQ. The CDR3 covers 15 residues. The V end lost 2 bases, the J end lost 3 bases, and 13 bases lay between the germline ends. CDR3 loop: CASSFRTGTTDTQYF. CDR3 bases: TGCGCCAGCAGCTTTAGAACAGGGACTACAGATACGCAGTATTTT.

The chain links TRBV2 to TRBJ2-7; no clear D. Looked up from germline, CDR1 is SNHLY and CDR2 is FYNNEI. Trimming took 1 base from V and 6 from J, leaving 10 bases between them. The CDR3 runs 13 residues. The CDR3 sequence is CASSEVMKSEQYF. In DNA, the CDR3 is TGTGCCAGCAGTGAAGTAATGAAGAGCGAGCAGTACTTC.